This TCR beta chain emerged from a study of T cell responses to AZD1222 COVID-19 vaccine (dated by TCRdb to the early 2020s). Regarding the research as a whole: A total of approximately 240 trial participants underwent TCR sequencing, of whom 207 received two doses of AZD1222 and around 26 received two doses of the MenACWY control vaccine. Trial participants were enrolled into age subgroups of 18-55, 56-69 and 70-plus years, which contained about 150, 28 and 57 TCR-sequenced participants, respectively.

From a lookup of the germline V gene (reference sequence), CDR1 and CDR2 are LGHDT and YNNKEL. Between the V and J ends, shortened by 6 bases and 8 bases respectively, the junction contains 10 bases. The CDR3 has 11 amino acids, counting the end cysteine and phenylalanine. Solely the CDR3 DNA is kept, with 33 bases framed from the first base. The CDR3 regions of human TCRbeta chains were analyzed by immunosequencing. The original pipeline was this. Repertoire TCRs were matched against a reference library of SARS-CoV-2-specific TCRs generated with the MIRA antigen-specificity platform. Breadth was defined as the fraction of unique TCRs that were SARS-CoV-2-associated. Depth was defined as the fraction of total T cells that were SARS-CoV-2-associated. Using the MIRA data, each spike-specific TCR was assigned both to the spike region to which the TCR was reactive and to a CD4 or CD8 class. Log10-transformed breadth and depth values were compared by one-way ANOVA with Sidak's multiple comparisons tests. This immuneACCESS table, as held by TCRdb, lists in-frame sequences with V and J called but not all clones. Of the missing ones, under half trace to an unresolved V gene in checked studies; the others have no known cause. V and J calls and clone size are as listed in that table; D and trimming were resolved from the DNA. For this sample there are about 120,000 clones; 87% appear just once. Clones ranked in the top ten supply approximately 2.6% of the sample.

Per the publication, the time point label means: about 28 days (+/-7) after the second vaccine dose. AZD1222 recipients with second doses at about 4 weeks or about 12 weeks were pooled, because spike-specific TCR depth and breadth did not differ between schedules. Vaccinee samples were obtained from the UK trials COV001 and COV002, which included a single-blind randomized controlled phase 2/3 trial of AZD1222 (ChAdOx1 nCoV-19) in healthy adults. For TCRbeta chain sequencing, PBMC samples were collected from trial participants at day 0 and at day 28 after the second dose. In its sample, this clone was seen once. This clone's antigen is unknown. No much larger clone exists at a distance of one base, and base qualities are not known. Results and caveats for the whole study, not just this receptor: Participants were mostly white British and included more females than males, and it was suggested by the authors that clonal diversity may have been underestimated. After two AZD1222 doses, both the breadth and the depth of spike-specific TCRs were significantly higher than at day 0 and than in MenACWY recipients. The 56-69-year group was small, and its depth increase did not reach significance, likely because of low power. Epitopes outside the regions mutated in the B.1.351 and B.1.1.7 variants were reportedly recognized by nearly half of the unique spike-specific TCRs. Conclusions about previously exposed vaccinees are limited, since just a handful of AZD1222 recipients were seropositive for SARS-CoV-2 at baseline. The vaccine-associated CD4 TCRs covered the entire spike protein, and the dominant responses fell in regions 160-218 and 743-854. No day 14 peak-response samples were available, so repertoires were characterized only after the peak T cell response.

This sequence originates from an adult who received the AZD1222 COVID-19 vaccine. Sequencing used peripheral blood, obtained 28 days after the second AZD1222 dose. The chain uses TRBV3-1 (or the pseudogene TRBV3-2) and TRBJ1-2; perhaps TRBD1 is the D gene, with 6 bases matching. The CDR3 protein is CASRTGSGYTF. The DNA sequence is as follows: TGTGCCAGCAGGACAGGCAGCGGCTACACCTTC.